The text below deals with one TCR beta chain. Antigen specificity is unknown. These data come from a study of response to subunit inactivated influenza vaccine. Findings and caveats of the study: Authors suggested each seasonal influenza vaccination recruits few new T cells.

Each CDR3 protein is one row after TCRdb ran MiXCR on the RT-PCR reads. The sample consists of 450,000 to 550,000 distinct CDR3 sequences, roughly 27% of them appearing once. The material sequenced was CD4+ T cells sorted from PBMCs, taken 4 to 6 days after vaccination. The receptor was derived from a man between 45 and 60 years old who received an inactivated influenza vaccine.

For the CDR3, the DNA is TGCAGTGCCCCGGATGGCTACACCTTC. Its translation is CSAPDGYTF. The chain recombines TRBV20-1 with TRBJ1-2; no firm D call. This CDR3 is built from 9 residues. Trimming took off 6 bases at V and 6 bases at J, with 5 bases between the two ends. CDR1 and CDR2 (germline): DFQATT, SNEGSKA (reference sequence).